Listed below are T cell receptor beta chains from one sample, sequenced in a study of blood T cell repertoires in COVID-19. Measured with immunoSEQ multiplex PCR; TCRdb has only the in-frame clones, and not every one. The data contain about 200,000 clones, roughly 85% of them singletons. The specimen was peripheral blood. Source of these receptors: a man in his fifties or sixties with active or convalescent COVID-19. CDR3s include the opening cysteine and the closing phenylalanine or tryptophan. The order of the fields is J gene, V gene, clone size, D gene, CDR3 protein, CDR3 DNA. The D gene is left open where the match is weak. Only part of the rows carry a size: once, few, many, or a class if the clone is expanded.

>TRBJ2-3|TRBV5-1|once|TRBD2
CASSSTSGGALVYF
TGCGCCAGCAGCTCTACTAGCGGGGGGGCCTTGGTGTATTTT
>TRBJ1-1|TRBV5-1|.|.
CASSSSINRGSEAFF
TGCGCCAGCAGCTCCTCTATCAACAGAGGGTCTGAAGCTTTCTTT
>TRBJ2-1|TRBV18|.|TRBD2
CASSSREVANEQFF
TGTGCCAGCTCATCCCGGGAGGTGGCCAATGAGCAGTTCTTC
>TRBJ1-1|TRBV7-2|.|TRBD1
CASSSWTGGTEAFF
TGTGCCAGCAGCTCCTGGACAGGGGGCACTGAAGCTTTCTTT
>TRBJ2-7|TRBV7-9|.|TRBD1
CASSLSQGYEQYF
TGTGCCAGCAGCTTATCACAGGGGTACGAGCAGTACTTC
>TRBJ2-4|TRBV6-5|.|.
CASSRGRGAKNIQYF
TGTGCCAGCAGCCGAGGGCGGGGAGCCAAAAACATTCAGTACTTC
>TRBJ1-2|TRBV6-1|few|TRBD1
CASSEDRGRYGYTF
TGTGCCAGCAGTGAAGACAGGGGGCGATATGGCTACACCTTC
>TRBJ2-7|TRBV25-1|few|TRBD2
CASSEKAGGHYEQYF
TGTGCCAGCAGTGAAAAAGCGGGGGGCCACTACGAGCAGTACTTC
>TRBJ1-2|TRBV6-5|.|.
CASSYSQASNYGYTF
TGTGCCAGCAGTTACTCCCAGGCGAGTAACTATGGCTACACCTTC
>TRBJ1-2|TRBV5-6|once|TRBD1
CASSPMDREYGYTF
TGTGCCAGCAGCCCAATGGACAGGGAATATGGCTACACCTTC
>TRBJ1-5|TRBV19|.|TRBD1
CASSTIDREVQPQHF
TGTGCCAGTAGTACTATTGACAGGGAGGTTCAGCCCCAGCATTTT
>TRBJ2-1|TRBV6-1|.|TRBD2
CASSEAHRASGGNEQFF
TGTGCCAGCAGTGAAGCGCATCGGGCTAGCGGGGGGAATGAGCAGTTCTTC
>TRBJ1-3|TRBV18|.|.
CASSQAGPSSGNTIYF
TGTGCCAGCTCACAGGCAGGGCCGAGCTCTGGAAACACCATATATTTT
>TRBJ1-1|TRBV19|few|.
CASSSSTGGNTEAFF
TGTGCCAGTAGTAGTTCCACGGGAGGAAACACTGAAGCTTTCTTT
>TRBJ1-1|TRBV24-1|.|TRBD1
CATSGDRELNTEAFF
TGTGCCACCAGTGGGGACAGGGAATTGAACACTGAAGCTTTCTTT
>TRBJ1-2|TRBV3-1/TRBV3-2|.|.
CASSQAGGNGYTF
TGTGCCAGCAGCCAAGCGGGGGGGAATGGCTACACCTTC
>TRBJ2-7|TRBV6-8|.|TRBD2
CASSYSWRGDHSYEQYF
TGTGCCAGCAGTTACTCCTGGCGGGGGGACCACTCCTACGAGCAGTACTTC
>TRBJ2-5|TRBV4-1|.|.
CASSQRAGVSQETQYF
TGCGCCAGCAGCCAACGGGCCGGGGTGAGCCAAGAGACCCAGTACTTC
>TRBJ1-2|TRBV5-1|.|.
CASSYDKYYGYTF
TGCGCCAGCAGCTACGACAAGTACTATGGCTACACCTTC
>TRBJ1-6|TRBV18|.|.
CASSPTENNSPLHF
TGTGCCAGCTCACCGACAGAAAATAATTCACCCCTCCACTTT
>TRBJ2-3|TRBV5-1|.|TRBD1
CASSLAVGTGVADTQYF
TGCGCCAGCAGCTTGGCCGTCGGGACAGGGGTCGCAGATACGCAGTATTTT
>TRBJ2-1|TRBV24-1|.|.
CATAEMQAAGINEQFF
TGTGCCACCGCAGAAATGCAGGCGGCGGGGATCAATGAGCAGTTCTTC
>TRBJ2-7|TRBV19|.|TRBD1
CASSLGQSSYEQYF
TGTGCCAGTAGTTTGGGACAGAGCTCCTACGAGCAGTACTTC
>TRBJ1-2|TRBV19|few|.
CASSIKAGYGYTF
TGTGCCAGTAGTATTAAGGCAGGATATGGCTACACCTTC
>TRBJ2-1|TRBV6-5|.|TRBD1
CASRGGREQFF
TGTGCCAGCAGAGGGGGCCGAGAGCAGTTCTTC
>TRBJ1-1|TRBV30|.|TRBD1
CAWRYRGRNTEAFF
TGTGCCTGGAGGTACAGGGGGAGGAACACTGAAGCTTTCTTT
>TRBJ2-3|TRBV5-1|.|.
CASSSGVGGTDTQYF
TGCGCCAGCAGCTCAGGGGTCGGGGGCACAGATACGCAGTATTTT
>TRBJ2-5|TRBV18|.|TRBD2
CASSLTSGQETQYF
TGTGCCAGCTCACTGACTAGCGGCCAAGAGACCCAGTACTTC
>TRBJ1-3|TRBV7-9|once|.
CASSFDRISGNTIYF
TGTGCCAGCAGCTTTGACAGGATCTCTGGAAACACCATATATTTT
>TRBJ1-4|TRBV5-1|.|.
CASSATGREEKLFF
TGCGCCAGCAGCGCGACAGGACGAGAAGAAAAACTGTTTTTT
>TRBJ2-3|TRBV5-1|.|TRBD2
CASSLGVVAGDTDTQYF
TGCGCCAGCAGCTTGGGAGTGGTAGCGGGGGACACAGATACGCAGTATTTT
>TRBJ2-3|TRBV7-3|.|.
CASSPPAETDTQYF
TGTGCCAGCAGCCCGCCGGCGGAGACAGATACGCAGTATTTT
>TRBJ1-3|TRBV3-1/TRBV3-2|.|TRBD1
CASSQSDRVFGNTIYF
TGTGCCAGCAGCCAATCCGACAGGGTCTTTGGAAACACCATATATTTT
>TRBJ2-2|TRBV11-3|once|TRBD1
CASSRDRANGELFF
TGTGCCAGCAGCCGCGACAGGGCGAACGGGGAGCTGTTTTTT
>TRBJ1-2|TRBV5-6|.|TRBD1
CASSLPGQEYGYTF
TGTGCCAGCAGCTTACCGGGACAGGAATATGGCTACACCTTC
>TRBJ2-2|TRBV5-1|.|.
CASKDGDPGELFF
TGCGCCAGCAAGGACGGGGATCCCGGGGAGCTGTTTTTT
>TRBJ1-2|TRBV7-9|.|.
CASSQNTANYGYTF
TGTGCCAGCAGCCAGAATACCGCTAACTATGGCTACACCTTC
>TRBJ1-1|TRBV7-8|.|.
CASSLVENTEAFF
TGTGCCAGCAGCTTAGTAGAGAACACTGAAGCTTTCTTT
>TRBJ1-2|TRBV29-1|.|TRBD1
CSVEDRQGSYGYTF
TGCAGCGTTGAAGACCGACAGGGGAGCTATGGCTACACCTTC
>TRBJ1-1|TRBV12-3/TRBV12-4|.|.
CASKILANTEAFF
TGTGCCAGCAAAATCTTAGCGAACACTGAAGCTTTCTTT
>TRBJ2-3|TRBV5-1|.|.
CASTLSYSTTDTQYF
TGCGCCAGCACTTTGTCGTACTCCACCACAGATACGCAGTATTTT
>TRBJ2-7|TRBV29-1|.|.
CSVGRTRGPYEQYF
TGCAGCGTTGGCCGGACCAGGGGCCCCTACGAGCAGTACTTC
>TRBJ2-6|TRBV2|.|TRBD1
CASSRDRTAGANVLTF
TGTGCCAGCAGTCGGGACAGGACCGCTGGGGCCAACGTCCTGACTTTC